These T cell receptor beta chains were read from a single sample in a study of long-term antiretroviral therapy in people with HIV. Produced via immunoSEQ multiplex PCR; TCRdb's table is partial and in-frame only. Of around 21,000 clones listed, 85% were seen once; the top ten hold roughly 3.9%. Sequencing used unsorted PBMCs, obtained about 4 years after starting antiretroviral therapy. These receptors all come from a man in his late teens or twenties with HIV. The CDR3 runs from the conserved cysteine through the conserved F or W. D genes are given only for firm matches.

TRBV20-1,-,CSPTGNTEAFF
TRBV19,TRBD1,CASSTSGTGYYEQYF
TRBV11-2,-,CASSLALDTGELFF
TRBV6-5,-,CATGTGDYGYTF
TRBV28,TRBD2,CASSWALSGVYTGELFF
TRBV4-1,TRBD1,CASSQSPTGTANSPLHF
TRBV7-9,-,CASSYDSNTEAFF
TRBV10-3,-,CAISEAVGFGYGYTF
TRBV18,TRBD1,CASSPRAGQGNQPQHF
TRBV7-9,TRBD2,CASSLGLATTEQFF
TRBV2,-,CASSARSDHSPLHF
TRBV5-5,-,CASSWTSRGQPQHF
TRBV28,-,CASVSYGTAEANYGYTF
TRBV28,-,CASTLKPQRSPLHF
TRBV10-2,-,CASRTSGTRKKNTGELFF
TRBV7-9,-,CASSYIGRASEQFF
TRBV2,-,CASRWESYGYTF
TRBV6-1,-,CASMISAGAFGYTF
TRBV6-1,-,CASSERGSTDTQYF
TRBV9,-,CASSPLGESHYGYTF
TRBV6-1,-,CASSEVVWKEGWNTIYF
TRBV4-1,-,CASSQISGSPAHEQYF
TRBV15,-,CATSREGGGGEKLFF
TRBV2,TRBD1,CASKGTVNQPQHF
TRBV2,TRBD1,CASSDRTGNTEAFF
TRBV28,-,CASSLGSRRNIQYF
TRBV16,-,CASSRGVEETQYF
TRBV6-6,-,CASKGTGVLDTQYF
TRBV7-2,-,CASSLMGSTGELFF
TRBV6-1,TRBD1,CASSGTGGGEKLFF
TRBV2,TRBD1,CASRPDRIYNSPLHF
TRBV28,-,CASRPRNTEAFF
TRBV4-1,TRBD2,CASSQDHLSGGTDTQYF
TRBV7-3,TRBD2,CASSLTLGTSVNTGELFF
TRBV2,TRBD2,CATGGDILAKNIQYF
TRBV11-2,-,CASSFDGDNEQFF
TRBV4-1,TRBD2,CASSPFGLAGGDETQYF
TRBV11-3,TRBD2,CASSSSFLAGGQETQYF
TRBV18,-,CASRPRDNQETQYF
TRBV18,-,CASSPMGGPGANVLTF
TRBV7-6,-,CASSSRWGRYSGELFF
TRBV18,TRBD1,CASSPGTGNQPQHF
TRBV7-9,-,CASSEGAGSNTGELFF
TRBV28,-,CAWGEGSGNSPLHF
TRBV27,-,CASSFGPGSYEQYF
TRBV10-1,-,CASSEAGANTGELFF
TRBV9,-,CASSPRGGGSYGYTF
TRBV5-6,-,CASSLGDSSYEQYF
TRBV11-2,-,CASSFSAADSPLHF
TRBV7-9,-,CASSISFEATGELFF
TRBV14,-,CASSLLPGLEQYF
TRBV19,-,CASSMRGGTLNEQFF